This T cell receptor beta chain was sequenced in a study of blood T cells in healthy people across ages. This CDR3 region has 15 residues. CDR1 is MGHRA and CDR2 is YSYEKL in the germline V gene. The V and J ends lost 5 bases and 0 bases respectively, with 11 bases between them. A minimum of 7 million PBMCs was isolated per sample. A sample-barcoded 5' primer and a J-beta primer mix were used in a second PCR of roughly 7 to 11 cycles. TCRdb called the 5' RACE reads again in MiXCR, with one record for every CDR3 protein. The sample holds about 680,000 distinct CDR3 sequences, 45% to 50% seen once. This chain uses TRBV4-1 with TRBJ2-4; D not certain. Sequenced material: blood. This sequence originates from a woman aged 60-75 years in good health. The CDR3 sequence is CASSNLAGAKNIQYF. DNA of the CDR3: TGCGCCAGCAGCAATTTAGCTGGAGCCAAAAACATTCAGTACTTC.